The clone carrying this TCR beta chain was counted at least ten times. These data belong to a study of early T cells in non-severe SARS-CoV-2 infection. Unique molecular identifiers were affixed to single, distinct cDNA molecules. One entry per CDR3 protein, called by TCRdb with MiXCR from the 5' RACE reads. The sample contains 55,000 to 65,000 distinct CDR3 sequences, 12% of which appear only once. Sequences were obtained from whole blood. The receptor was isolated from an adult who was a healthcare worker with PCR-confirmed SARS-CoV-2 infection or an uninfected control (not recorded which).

Here the CDR3 DNA reads TGTGCCACCAGGGTTGCCAGTGGTACCTACGAGCAGTACTTC. This sequence encodes CATRVASGTYEQYF. The chain is built from TRBV24-1 and TRBJ2-7, with no clear D. Germline assignment: CDR1 KGHDR and CDR2 SFDVKD. The CDR3 has 14 amino acids. V was pared by 7 bases and J by 2 bases, with 14 bases between.